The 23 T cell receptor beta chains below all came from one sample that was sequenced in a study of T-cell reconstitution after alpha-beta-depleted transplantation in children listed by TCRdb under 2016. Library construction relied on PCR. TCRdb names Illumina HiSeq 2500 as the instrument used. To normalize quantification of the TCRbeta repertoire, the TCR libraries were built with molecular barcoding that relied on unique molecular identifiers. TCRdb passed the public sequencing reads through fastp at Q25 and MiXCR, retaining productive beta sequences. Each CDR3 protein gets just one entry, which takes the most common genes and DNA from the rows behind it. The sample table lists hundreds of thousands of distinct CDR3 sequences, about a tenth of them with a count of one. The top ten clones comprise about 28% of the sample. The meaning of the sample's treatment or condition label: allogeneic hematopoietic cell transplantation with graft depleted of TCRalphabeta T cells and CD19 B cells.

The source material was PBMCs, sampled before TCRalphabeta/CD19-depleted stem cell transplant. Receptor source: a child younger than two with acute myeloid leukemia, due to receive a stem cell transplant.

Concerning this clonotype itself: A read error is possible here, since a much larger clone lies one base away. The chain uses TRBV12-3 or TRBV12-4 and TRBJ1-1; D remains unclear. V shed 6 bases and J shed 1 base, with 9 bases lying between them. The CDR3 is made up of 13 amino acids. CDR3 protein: CASRFTGNTEAFF. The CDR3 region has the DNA TGTGCCAGCAGGTTCACGGGGAACACTGAAGCTTTCTTT.

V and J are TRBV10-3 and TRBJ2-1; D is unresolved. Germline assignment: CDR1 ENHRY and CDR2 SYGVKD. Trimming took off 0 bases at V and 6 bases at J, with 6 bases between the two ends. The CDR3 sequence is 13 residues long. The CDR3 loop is CAISESGTNEQFF. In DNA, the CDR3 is TGTGCCATCAGTGAGTCAGGCACCAATGAGCAGTTCTTC.

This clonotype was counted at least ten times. CDR3 nucleotide sequence: TGTGCCAGCAGCTTGGCGGGACAGGGGGCTATAAAACTGTTTTTT. Amino acid sequence: CASSLAGQGAIKLFF. The chain couples TRBV7-8 to TRBJ1-4; TRBD1 matches 12 bases. This CDR3 has 15 amino acids. With V trimmed by 3 bases and J by 10 bases, 6 bases remained unmatched. Germline V gives CDR1 SGHVS, CDR2 FQNEAQ.

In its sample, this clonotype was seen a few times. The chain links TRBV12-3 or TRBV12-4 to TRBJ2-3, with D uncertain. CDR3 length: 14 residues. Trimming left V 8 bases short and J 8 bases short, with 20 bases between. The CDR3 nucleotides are TGTGCCAGCCGCCATCCTCCCCTCACTTCTACGCAGTATTTT. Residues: CASRHPPLTSTQYF.

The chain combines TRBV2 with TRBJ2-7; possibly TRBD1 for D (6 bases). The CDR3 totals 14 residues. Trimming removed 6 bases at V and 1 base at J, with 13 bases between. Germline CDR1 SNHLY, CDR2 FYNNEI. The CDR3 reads CASRVEQGSYEQYF. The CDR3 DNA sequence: TGTGCCAGCAGGGTCGAACAGGGTTCCTACGAGCAGTACTTC.

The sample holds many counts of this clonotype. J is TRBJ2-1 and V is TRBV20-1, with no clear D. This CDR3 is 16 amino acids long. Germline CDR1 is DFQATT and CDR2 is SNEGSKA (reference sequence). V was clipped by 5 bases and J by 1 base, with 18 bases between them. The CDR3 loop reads CSASRIGAWSYNEQFF. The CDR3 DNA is TGCAGTGCTTCCAGGATCGGAGCGTGGTCCTACAATGAGCAGTTCTTC.

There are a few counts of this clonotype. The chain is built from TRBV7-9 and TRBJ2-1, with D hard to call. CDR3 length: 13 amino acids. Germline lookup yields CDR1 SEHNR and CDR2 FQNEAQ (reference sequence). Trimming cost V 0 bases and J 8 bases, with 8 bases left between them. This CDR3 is CASSLARSYEQFF. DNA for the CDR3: TGTGCCAGCAGCTTAGCGAGAAGCTATGAGCAGTTCTTC.

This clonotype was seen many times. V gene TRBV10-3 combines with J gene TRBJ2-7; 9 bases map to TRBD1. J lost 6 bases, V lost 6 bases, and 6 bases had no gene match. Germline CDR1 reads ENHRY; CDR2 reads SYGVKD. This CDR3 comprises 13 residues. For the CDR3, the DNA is TGTGCCATCAGCACCGACAGGGGGGGCGAGCAGTACTTC. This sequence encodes CAISTDRGGEQYF.

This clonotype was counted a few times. CDR3 sequence reads: CASSLQSMTGGGETQYF. The CDR3 bases are TGCGCCAGCAGCCTACAGTCGATGACAGGAGGAGGGGAGACCCAGTACTTC. V gene TRBV4-1 combines with J gene TRBJ2-5; tentatively, D is TRBD1 or TRBD2 (6 bases each). Germline lookup yields CDR1 MGHRA and CDR2 YSYEKL. The CDR3 runs to 17 residues. V lost 4 bases, J lost 5 bases, and 23 bases lay in between.

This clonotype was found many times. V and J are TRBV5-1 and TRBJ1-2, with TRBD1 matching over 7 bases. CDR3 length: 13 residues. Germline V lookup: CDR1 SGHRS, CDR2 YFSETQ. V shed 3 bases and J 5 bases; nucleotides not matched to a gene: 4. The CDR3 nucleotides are TGCGCCAGCAGCTATGGGACAGCTTATGGCTACACCTTC. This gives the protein CASSYGTAYGYTF.

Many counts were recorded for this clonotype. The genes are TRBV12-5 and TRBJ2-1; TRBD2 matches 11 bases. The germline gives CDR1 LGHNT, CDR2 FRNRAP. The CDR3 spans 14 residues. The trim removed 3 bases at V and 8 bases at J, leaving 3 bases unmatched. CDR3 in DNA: TGTGCTAGTGGTTTCACTAGCGGGGGAGATGAGCAGTTCTTC. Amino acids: CASGFTSGGDEQFF.

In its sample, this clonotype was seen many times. CDR3 in amino acids: CASSLEGKQFF. CDR3 nucleotides: TGCGCCAGCAGCTTGGAGGGTAAGCAGTTCTTC. This sequence joins TRBV5-1 and TRBJ2-1; no clear D. V shed 0 bases and J shed 11 bases, with 6 bases lying between them. CDR1 SGHRS and CDR2 YFSETQ come from the germline V gene. The CDR3 has 11 residues.

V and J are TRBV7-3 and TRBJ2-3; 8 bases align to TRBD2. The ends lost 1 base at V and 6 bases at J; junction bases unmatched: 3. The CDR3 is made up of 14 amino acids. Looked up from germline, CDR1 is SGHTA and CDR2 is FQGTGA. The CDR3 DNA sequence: TGTGCCAGCAGCTTAAGGACTAGCTTGGATACGCAGTATTTT. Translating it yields CASSLRTSLDTQYF.

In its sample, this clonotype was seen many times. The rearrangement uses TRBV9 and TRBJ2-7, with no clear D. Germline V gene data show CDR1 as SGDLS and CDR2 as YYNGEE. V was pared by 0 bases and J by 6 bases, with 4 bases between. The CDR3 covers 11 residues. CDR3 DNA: TGTGCCAGCAGCGTAGCGGGCGAGCAGTACTTC. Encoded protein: CASSVAGEQYF.

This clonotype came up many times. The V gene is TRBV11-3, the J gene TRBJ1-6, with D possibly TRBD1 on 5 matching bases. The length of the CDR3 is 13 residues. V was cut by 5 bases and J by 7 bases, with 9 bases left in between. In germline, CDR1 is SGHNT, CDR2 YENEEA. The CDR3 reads CASSLRGNSPLHF. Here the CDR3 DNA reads TGTGCCAGCAGCCTAAGGGGAAATTCACCCCTCCACTTT.

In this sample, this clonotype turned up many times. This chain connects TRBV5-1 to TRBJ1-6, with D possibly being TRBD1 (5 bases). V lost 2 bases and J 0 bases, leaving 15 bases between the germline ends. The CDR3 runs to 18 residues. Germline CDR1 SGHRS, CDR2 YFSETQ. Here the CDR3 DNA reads TGCGCCAGCAGCTTTGACAGATCGGGAAGCTCCTATAATTCACCCCTCCACTTT. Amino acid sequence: CASSFDRSGSSYNSPLHF.

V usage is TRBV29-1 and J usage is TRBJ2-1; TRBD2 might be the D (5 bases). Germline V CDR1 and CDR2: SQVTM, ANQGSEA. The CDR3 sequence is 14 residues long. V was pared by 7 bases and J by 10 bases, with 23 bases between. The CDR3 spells CSGGRPGACKEQFF. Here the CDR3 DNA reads TGCAGCGGAGGGCGACCGGGTGCCTGCAAAGAGCAGTTCTTC.

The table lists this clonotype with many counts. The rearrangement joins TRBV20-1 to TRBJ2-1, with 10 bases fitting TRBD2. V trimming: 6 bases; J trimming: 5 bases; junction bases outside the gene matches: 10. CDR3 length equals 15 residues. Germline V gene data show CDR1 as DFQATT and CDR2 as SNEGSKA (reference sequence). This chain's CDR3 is CSATDSGRLHNEQFF. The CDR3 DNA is TGCAGTGCGACGGATAGCGGGAGGCTCCACAATGAGCAGTTCTTC.

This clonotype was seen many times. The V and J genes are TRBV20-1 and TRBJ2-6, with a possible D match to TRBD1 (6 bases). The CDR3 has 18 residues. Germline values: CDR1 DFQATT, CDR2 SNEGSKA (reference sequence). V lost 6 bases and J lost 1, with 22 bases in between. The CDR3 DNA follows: TGCAGTGCCCGGGCTCAGGGGTCCTCTTTTTCTGGGGCCAACGTCCTGACTTTC. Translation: CSARAQGSSFSGANVLTF.

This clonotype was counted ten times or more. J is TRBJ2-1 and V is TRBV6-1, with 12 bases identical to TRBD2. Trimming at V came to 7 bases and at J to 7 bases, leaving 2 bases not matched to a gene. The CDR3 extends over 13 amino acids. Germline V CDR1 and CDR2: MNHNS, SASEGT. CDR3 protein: CASTSGGVNEQFF. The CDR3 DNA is TGTGCCAGCACTAGCGGGGGGGTGAATGAGCAGTTCTTC.

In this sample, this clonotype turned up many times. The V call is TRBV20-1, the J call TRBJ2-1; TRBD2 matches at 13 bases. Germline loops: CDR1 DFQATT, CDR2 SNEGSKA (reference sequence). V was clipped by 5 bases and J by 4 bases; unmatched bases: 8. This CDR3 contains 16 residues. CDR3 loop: CSASPWTSGGYNEQFF. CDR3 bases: TGCAGTGCTTCACCCTGGACTAGCGGGGGATACAATGAGCAGTTCTTC.

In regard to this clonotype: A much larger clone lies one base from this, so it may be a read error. CDR3 amino acids: CAGSLDFTRETQYF. The CDR3 bases are TGTGCCGGCAGCTTAGATTTTACACGAGAGACCCAGTACTTC. This sequence joins TRBV7-2 and TRBJ2-5; D is undetermined. Per the germline V gene, CDR1 is SGHTA and CDR2 is FQGNSA. The CDR3 runs 14 residues.

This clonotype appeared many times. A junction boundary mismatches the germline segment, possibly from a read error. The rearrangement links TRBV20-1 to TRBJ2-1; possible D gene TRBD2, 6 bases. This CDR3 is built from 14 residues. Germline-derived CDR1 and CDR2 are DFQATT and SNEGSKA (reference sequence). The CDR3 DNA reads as TGCAGTGCTAGCGGGAGCAGCTCCTACAATGAGCATTTCTTC. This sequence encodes CSASGSSSYNEHFF.